This T cell receptor (beta chain) is drawn from a study of Tregs in tolerant kidney transplant recipients. Points from the study as a whole: Tolerant patients' donor-specific Tregs expanded beyond overall Tregs, suggesting antigen-driven growth. Validation in larger populations is needed because few patients were studied. Changing PCR primers prevented nucleotide comparison between some patients' samples.

V was clipped by 6 bases and J by 1 base, with 25 bases between them. CDR3 length equals 18 residues. Germline V lookup: CDR1 DFQATT, CDR2 SNEGSKA (reference sequence). The repertoire was sequenced with immunoSEQ multiplex PCR; TCRdb's copy has only in-frame clones and lacks some. This table lists 20,000 to 30,000 clones. Remarks on this clone: Its antigen is undetermined. The read is 3 residues too short to cover the CDR3 end, so that end is filled in from the germline J gene.

The nonmyeloablative bone marrow transplants came from related graft donors, with transient mixed chimerism. This sequence was found in a human patient who received a combined kidney and bone marrow transplant. Some T cells may have originated in the graft donor. The sequencing used CD4+ T cells from blood (PBMCs), collected 6 months after the transplant. The V call is TRBV20-1, the J call TRBJ1-5; D remains ambiguous. Partial CDR3 DNA: TGCAGTGCCAGCCTGGCGGCAGGCGGGAAAAGGAGCAATCAGCCC. Protein sequence: CSASLAAGGKRSNQP. The entire CDR3 protein is CSASLAAGGKRSNQPQHF.